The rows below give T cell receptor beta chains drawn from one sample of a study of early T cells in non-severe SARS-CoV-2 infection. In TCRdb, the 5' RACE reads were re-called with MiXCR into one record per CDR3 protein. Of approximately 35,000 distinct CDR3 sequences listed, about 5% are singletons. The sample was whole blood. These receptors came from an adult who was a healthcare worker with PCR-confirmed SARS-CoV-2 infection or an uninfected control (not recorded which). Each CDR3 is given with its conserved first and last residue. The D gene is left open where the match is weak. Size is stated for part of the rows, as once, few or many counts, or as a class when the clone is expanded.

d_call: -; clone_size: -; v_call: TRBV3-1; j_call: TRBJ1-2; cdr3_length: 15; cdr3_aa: CASSQDWERGYGYTF; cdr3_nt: TGTGCCAGCAGCCAAGATTGGGAGAGGGGCTATGGCTACACCTTC
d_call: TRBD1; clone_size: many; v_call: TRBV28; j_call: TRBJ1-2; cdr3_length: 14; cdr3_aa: CASSSGTGVYGYTF; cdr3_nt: TGTGCCAGCAGCTCGGGGACAGGGGTCTATGGCTACACCTTC
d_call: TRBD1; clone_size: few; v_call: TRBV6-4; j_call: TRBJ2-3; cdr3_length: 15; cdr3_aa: CASSDGQVPFHTQYF; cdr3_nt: TGTGCCAGCAGTGACGGACAGGTTCCCTTTCATACGCAGTATTTT
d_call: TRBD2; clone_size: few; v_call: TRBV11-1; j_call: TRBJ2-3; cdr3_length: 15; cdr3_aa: CASSLRLAGVDTQYF; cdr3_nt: TGTGCCAGCAGCCTCCGACTAGCGGGGGTTGATACGCAGTATTTT
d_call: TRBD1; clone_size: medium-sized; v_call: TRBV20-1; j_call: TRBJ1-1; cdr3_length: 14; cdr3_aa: CSSGQGRMNTEAFF; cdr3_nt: TGCAGTTCTGGACAGGGGAGGATGAACACTGAAGCTTTCTTT
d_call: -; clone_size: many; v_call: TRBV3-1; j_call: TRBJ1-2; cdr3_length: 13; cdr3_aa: CASSQERNYGYTF; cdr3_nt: TGTGCCAGCAGCCAAGAGAGGAACTATGGCTACACCTTC
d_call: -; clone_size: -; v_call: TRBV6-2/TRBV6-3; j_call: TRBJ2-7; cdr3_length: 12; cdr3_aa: CASSQGLFEQYF; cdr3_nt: TGTGCCAGCAGTCAGGGGCTCTTCGAGCAGTACTTC
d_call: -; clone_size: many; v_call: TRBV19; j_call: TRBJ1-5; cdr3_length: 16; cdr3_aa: CASRPGGQSGIQPQHF; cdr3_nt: TGTGCCAGTCGACCCGGGGGCCAAAGCGGGATTCAGCCCCAGCATTTT
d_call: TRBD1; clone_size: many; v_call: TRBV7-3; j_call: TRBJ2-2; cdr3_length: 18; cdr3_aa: CASSFKISRQGNTGELFF; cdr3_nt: TGTGCCAGCAGCTTTAAGATTTCCCGACAGGGGAACACCGGGGAGCTGTTTTTT
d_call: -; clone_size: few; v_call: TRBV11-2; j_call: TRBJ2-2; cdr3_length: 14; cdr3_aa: CASSLFQNTGELFF; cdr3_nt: TGTGCCAGCAGCTTATTCCAGAACACCGGGGAGCTGTTTTTT
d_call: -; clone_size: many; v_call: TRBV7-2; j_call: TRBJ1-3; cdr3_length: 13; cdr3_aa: CASSPDRRNTIYF; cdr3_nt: TGTGCCAGCAGCCCCGACAGGAGAAACACCATATATTTT
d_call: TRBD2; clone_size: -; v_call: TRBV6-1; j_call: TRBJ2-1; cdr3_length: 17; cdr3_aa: CASSPPSGRGNYNEQFF; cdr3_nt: TGTGCCAGCAGTCCACCGTCGGGGCGGGGGAACTACAATGAGCAGTTCTTC
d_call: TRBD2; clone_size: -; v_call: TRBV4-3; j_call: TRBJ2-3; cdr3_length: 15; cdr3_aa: CASRVGLVSTDTQYF; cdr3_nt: TGCGCCAGCAGGGTTGGACTAGTTAGCACAGATACGCAGTATTTT
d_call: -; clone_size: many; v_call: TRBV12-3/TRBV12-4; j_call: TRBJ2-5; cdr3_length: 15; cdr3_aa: CASSTDFLQKETQYF; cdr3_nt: TGTGCCAGCAGTACGGACTTCCTTCAAAAAGAGACCCAGTACTTC
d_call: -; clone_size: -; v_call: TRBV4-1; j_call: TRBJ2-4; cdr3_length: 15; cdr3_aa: CASSQEKGGRNIQYF; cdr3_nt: TGCGCCAGCAGCCAAGAGAAGGGCGGTAGAAACATTCAGTACTTC
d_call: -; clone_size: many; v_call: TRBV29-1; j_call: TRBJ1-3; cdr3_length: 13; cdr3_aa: CSVEDQGRNTIYF; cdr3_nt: TGCAGCGTTGAAGATCAAGGGCGGAACACCATATATTTT
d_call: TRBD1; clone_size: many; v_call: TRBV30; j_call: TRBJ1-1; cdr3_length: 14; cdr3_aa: CAWSGDSVNTEAFF; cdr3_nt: TGTGCCTGGAGTGGGGACAGCGTGAACACTGAAGCTTTCTTT
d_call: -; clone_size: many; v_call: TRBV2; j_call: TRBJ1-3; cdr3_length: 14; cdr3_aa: CASSVGVPGNTIYF; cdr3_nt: TGTGCCAGCAGTGTTGGGGTGCCGGGAAACACCATATATTTT
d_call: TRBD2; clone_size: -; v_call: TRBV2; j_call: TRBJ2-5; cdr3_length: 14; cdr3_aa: CASSSGGASETQYF; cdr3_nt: TGTGCCAGCAGTAGCGGGGGGGCGTCTGAGACCCAGTACTTC
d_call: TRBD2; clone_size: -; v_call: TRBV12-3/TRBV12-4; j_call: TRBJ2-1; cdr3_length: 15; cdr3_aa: CASSPIAGGRHEQFF; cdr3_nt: TGTGCCAGCAGTCCGATAGCGGGGGGCCGTCATGAGCAGTTCTTC
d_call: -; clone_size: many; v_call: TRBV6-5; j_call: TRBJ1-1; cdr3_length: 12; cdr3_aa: CASSGLDTEAFF; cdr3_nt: TGTGCCAGCAGTGGGCTTGACACTGAAGCTTTCTTT
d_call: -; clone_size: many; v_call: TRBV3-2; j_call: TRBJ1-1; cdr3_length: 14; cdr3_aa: CASSQGTTHTEAFF; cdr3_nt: TGTGCCAGCAGCCAAGGGACTACCCACACTGAAGCTTTCTTT
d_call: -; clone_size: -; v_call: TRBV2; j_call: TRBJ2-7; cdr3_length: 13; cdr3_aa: CASLAEAGYEQYF; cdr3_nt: TGTGCCAGCTTAGCGGAGGCGGGCTACGAGCAGTACTTC
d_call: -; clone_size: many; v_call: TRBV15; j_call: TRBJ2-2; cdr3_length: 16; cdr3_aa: CATSRDRGLDTGELFF; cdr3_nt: TGTGCCACCAGCAGAGATCGGGGGCTTGACACCGGGGAGCTGTTTTTT
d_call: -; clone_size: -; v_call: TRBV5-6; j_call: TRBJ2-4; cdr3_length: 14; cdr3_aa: CASSLMTSKNIQYF; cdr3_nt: TGTGCCAGCAGCTTAATGACTAGCAAAAACATTCAGTACTTC
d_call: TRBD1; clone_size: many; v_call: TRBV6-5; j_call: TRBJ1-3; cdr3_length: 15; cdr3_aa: CASSYGTGAGNTIYF; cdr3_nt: TGTGCCAGCAGTTACGGGACAGGGGCTGGAAACACCATATATTTT
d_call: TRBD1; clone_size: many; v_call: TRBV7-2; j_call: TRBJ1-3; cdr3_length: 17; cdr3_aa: CASSLVPTGGSGNTIYF; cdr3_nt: TGTGCCAGCAGCTTGGTCCCCACAGGGGGCTCTGGAAACACCATATATTTT
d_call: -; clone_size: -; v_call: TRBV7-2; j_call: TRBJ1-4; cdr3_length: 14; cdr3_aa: CASSLTGVNEKLFF; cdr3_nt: TGTGCCAGCAGCTTAACAGGTGTTAATGAAAAACTGTTTTTT
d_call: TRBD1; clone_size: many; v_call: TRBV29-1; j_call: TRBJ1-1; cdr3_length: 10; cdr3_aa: CSPGGPEAFF; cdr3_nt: TGCAGCCCAGGGGGCCCTGAAGCTTTCTTT
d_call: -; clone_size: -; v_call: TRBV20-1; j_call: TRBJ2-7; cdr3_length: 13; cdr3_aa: CSATRGISYEQYF; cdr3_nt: TGCAGTGCTACACGGGGGATCTCCTACGAGCAGTACTTC
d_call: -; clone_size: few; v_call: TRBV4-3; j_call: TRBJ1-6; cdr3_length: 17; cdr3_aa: CASSPNPFTAPRSPLHF; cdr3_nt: TGCGCCAGCAGCCCAAACCCCTTTACAGCCCCGCGTTCACCCCTCCACTTT
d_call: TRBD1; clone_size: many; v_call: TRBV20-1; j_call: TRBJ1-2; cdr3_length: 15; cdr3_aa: CSANPGQGVNYGYTF; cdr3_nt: TGCAGTGCTAACCCGGGACAGGGGGTTAACTATGGCTACACCTTC
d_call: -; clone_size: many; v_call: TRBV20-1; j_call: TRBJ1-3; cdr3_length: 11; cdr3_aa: CSAGHGNTIYF; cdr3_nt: TGCAGTGCAGGGCATGGAAACACCATATATTTT
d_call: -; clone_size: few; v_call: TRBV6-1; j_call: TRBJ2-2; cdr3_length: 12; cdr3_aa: CASSELTGELFF; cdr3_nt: TGTGCCAGCAGTGAACTCACCGGGGAGCTGTTTTTT
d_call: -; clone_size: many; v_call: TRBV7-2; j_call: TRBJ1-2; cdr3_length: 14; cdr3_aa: CASSLGGPSYGYTF; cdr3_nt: TGTGCCAGCAGCTTAGGAGGACCTTCCTATGGCTACACCTTC
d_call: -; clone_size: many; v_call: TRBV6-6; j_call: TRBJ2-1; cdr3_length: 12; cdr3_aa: CASSPLGQEQFF; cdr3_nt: TGTGCCAGCAGTCCCTTGGGGCAAGAGCAGTTCTTC
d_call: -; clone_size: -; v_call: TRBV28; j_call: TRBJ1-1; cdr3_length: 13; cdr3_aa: CAGGGGRNTEAFF; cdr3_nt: TGTGCCGGAGGCGGGGGCAGAAACACTGAAGCTTTCTTT
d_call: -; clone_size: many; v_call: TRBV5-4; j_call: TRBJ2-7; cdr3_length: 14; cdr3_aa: CASSLVPHSYEQYF; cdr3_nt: TGTGCCAGCAGCTTGGTGCCTCACTCCTACGAGCAGTACTTC
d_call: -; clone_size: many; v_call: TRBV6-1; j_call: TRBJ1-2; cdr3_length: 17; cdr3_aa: CASSKPLTGTMSYGYTF; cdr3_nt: TGTGCCAGCAGCAAACCCCTTACAGGGACAATGAGCTATGGCTACACCTTC
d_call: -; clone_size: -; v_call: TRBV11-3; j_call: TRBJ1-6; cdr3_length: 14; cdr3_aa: CASSHVGFGSPLHF; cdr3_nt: TGTGCCAGCAGCCACGTGGGGTTTGGTTCACCCCTCCACTTT
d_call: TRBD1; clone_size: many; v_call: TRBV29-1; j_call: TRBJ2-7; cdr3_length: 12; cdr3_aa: CSVRQGSHEQYF; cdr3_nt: TGCAGCGTTAGACAGGGTTCCCACGAGCAGTACTTC
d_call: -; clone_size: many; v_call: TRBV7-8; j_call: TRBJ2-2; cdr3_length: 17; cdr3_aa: CASSPTWGGRNTGELFF; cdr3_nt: TGTGCCAGCAGCCCCACGTGGGGGGGCAGGAACACCGGGGAGCTGTTTTTT
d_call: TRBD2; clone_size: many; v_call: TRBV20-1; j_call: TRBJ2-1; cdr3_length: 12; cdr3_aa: CSAPGLAGEQFF; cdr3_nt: TGCAGTGCACCCGGACTAGCTGGTGAGCAGTTCTTC
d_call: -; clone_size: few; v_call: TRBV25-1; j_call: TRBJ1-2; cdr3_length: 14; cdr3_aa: CASSELTYRYGYTF; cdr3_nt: TGTGCCAGCAGTGAACTGACATATCGTTATGGCTACACCTTC
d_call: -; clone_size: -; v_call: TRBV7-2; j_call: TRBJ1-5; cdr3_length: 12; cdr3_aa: CASSLSNQPQHF; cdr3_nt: TGTGCCAGCAGCTTATCAAATCAGCCCCAGCATTTT
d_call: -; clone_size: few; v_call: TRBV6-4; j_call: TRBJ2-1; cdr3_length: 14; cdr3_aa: CASSDSGQYNEQFF; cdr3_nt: TGTGCCAGCAGTGACTCGGGACAATACAATGAGCAGTTCTTC
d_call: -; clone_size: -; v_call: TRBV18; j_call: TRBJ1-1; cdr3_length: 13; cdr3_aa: CASSPSANTEAFF; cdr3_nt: TGTGCCAGCTCACCTTCGGCCAACACTGAAGCTTTCTTT
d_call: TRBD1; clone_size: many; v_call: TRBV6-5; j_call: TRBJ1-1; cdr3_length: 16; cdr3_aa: CASTGGQGSVGTEAFF; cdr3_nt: TGTGCCAGCACGGGGGGACAGGGATCAGTGGGCACTGAAGCTTTCTTT
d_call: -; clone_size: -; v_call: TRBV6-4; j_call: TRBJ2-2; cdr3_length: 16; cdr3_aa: CASSDWKPGNTGELFF; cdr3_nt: TGTGCCAGCAGTGACTGGAAGCCGGGGAACACCGGGGAGCTGTTTTTT
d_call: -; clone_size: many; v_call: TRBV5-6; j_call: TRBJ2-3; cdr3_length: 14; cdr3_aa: CASSFLRRTDTQYF; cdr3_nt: TGTGCCAGCAGCTTCCTAAGGCGGACAGATACGCAGTATTTT
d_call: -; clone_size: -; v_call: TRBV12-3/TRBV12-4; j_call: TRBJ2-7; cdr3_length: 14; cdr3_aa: CASSPPRGPYEQYF; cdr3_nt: TGTGCCAGCAGTCCCCCACGGGGGCCCTACGAGCAGTACTTC
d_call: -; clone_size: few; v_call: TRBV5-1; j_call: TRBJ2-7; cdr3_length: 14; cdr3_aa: CASSFMQGTYEQYF; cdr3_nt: TGCGCCAGCAGCTTTATGCAGGGGACCTACGAGCAGTACTTC
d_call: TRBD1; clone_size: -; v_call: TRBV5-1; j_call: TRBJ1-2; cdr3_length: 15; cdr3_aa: CASSLGQGAAKGYTF; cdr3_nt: TGCGCCAGCAGCTTAGGACAGGGGGCCGCGAAGGGCTACACCTTC